This T cell receptor beta chain came from a study of blood T cell repertoires in COVID-19. The overall study: T cells, B-cell-depleted T cells, or PBMCs provided the cDNA or gDNA that served as material.

Participant-reported clinical history was the basis for cohort assignment. As handled by the study authors: Reference gene primer amplification yielded estimated nucleated cell counts. TCRdb keeps only in-frame clones here, not all; method: immunoSEQ multiplex PCR. From that table come the V and J calls and clone size; the DNA was used to work out D and trimming. The sample lists about 410,000 clones, roughly 91% occurring once. This CDR3 is 14 amino acids long. V lost 3 bases to trimming and J lost 3 bases, with 12 bases between them. Germline lookup yields CDR1 SGHRS and CDR2 YFSETQ. The sequencing input was PBMCs or T cells enriched from blood (not recorded which). J is TRBJ1-2 and V is TRBV5-1; TRBD1 might be the D (6 bases). The origin of this receptor is a man aged 18 to 30 who had recovered from COVID-19. In DNA form, the CDR3 reads TGCGCCAGCAGCTGGATACCAGGGGACTATGGCTACACCTTC. Its protein is CASSWIPGDYGYTF. The full variable domain, with the rest looked up from reference TRBV5-1 and TRBJ1-2, is KAGVTQTPRYLIKTRGQQVTLSCSPISGHRSVSWYQQTPGQGLQFLFEYFSETQRNKGNFPGRFSGRQFSNSRSEMNVSTLELGDSALYLCASSWIPGDYGYTFGSGTRLTVV.